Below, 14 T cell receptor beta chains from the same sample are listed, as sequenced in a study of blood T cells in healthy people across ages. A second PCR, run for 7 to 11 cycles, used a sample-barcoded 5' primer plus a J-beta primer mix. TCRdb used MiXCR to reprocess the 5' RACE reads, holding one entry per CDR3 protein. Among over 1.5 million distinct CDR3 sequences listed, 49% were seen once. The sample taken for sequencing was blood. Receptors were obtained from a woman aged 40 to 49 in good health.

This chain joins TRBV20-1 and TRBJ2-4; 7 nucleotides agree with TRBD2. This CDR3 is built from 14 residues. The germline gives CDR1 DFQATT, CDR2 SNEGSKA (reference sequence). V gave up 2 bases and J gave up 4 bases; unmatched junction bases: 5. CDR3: CSARTTGGKNIQYF. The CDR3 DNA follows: TGCAGTGCTAGAACAACGGGGGGTAAAAACATTCAGTACTTC.

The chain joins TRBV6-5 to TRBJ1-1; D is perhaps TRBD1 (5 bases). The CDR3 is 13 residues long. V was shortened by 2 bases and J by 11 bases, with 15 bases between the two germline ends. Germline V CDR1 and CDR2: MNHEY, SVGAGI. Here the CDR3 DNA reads TGTGCCAGCAGTTACGAGAGGACAACGACGGCTTTCTTT. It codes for CASSYERTTTAFF.

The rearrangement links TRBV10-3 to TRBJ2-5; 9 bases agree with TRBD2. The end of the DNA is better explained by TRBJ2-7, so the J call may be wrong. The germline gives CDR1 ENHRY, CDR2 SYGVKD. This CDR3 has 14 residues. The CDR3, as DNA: TGTGCCATCAGTCGCGGGGGGGTTTACTACGAGCAGTACTTC. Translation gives CAISRGGVYYEQYF.

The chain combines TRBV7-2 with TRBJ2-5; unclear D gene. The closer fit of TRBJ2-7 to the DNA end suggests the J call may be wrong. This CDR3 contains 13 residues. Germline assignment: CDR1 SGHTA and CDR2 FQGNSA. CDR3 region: CASSLVENYEQYF. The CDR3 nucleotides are TGTGCCAGCAGCTTAGTCGAAAACTACGAGCAGTACTTC.

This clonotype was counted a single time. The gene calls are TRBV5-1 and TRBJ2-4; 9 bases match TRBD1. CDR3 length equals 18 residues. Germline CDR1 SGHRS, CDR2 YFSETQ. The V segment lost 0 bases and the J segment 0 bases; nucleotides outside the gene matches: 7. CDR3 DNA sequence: TGCGCCAGCAGCTTGGAAACAGGGGGCGCCGGAGCCAAAAACATTCAGTACTTC. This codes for CASSLETGGAGAKNIQYF.

Written as DNA, the CDR3 is TGTGCCAGCAGTGGGGCTCCTCCCTACGAGCAGTACTTC. It is translated as CASSGAPPYEQYF. This chain links TRBV6-2 or TRBV6-3 with TRBJ2-7, with D perhaps TRBD1 (5 bases). Germline values: CDR1 MNHEY, CDR2 SVGEGT. Trimming took 5 bases from V and 2 from J, leaving 10 bases between them. CDR3 length: 13 amino acids.

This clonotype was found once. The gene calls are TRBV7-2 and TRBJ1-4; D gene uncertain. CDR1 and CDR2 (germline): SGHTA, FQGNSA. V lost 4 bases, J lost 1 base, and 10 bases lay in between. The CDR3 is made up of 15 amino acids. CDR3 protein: CASSYGRETNEKLFF. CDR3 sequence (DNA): TGTGCCAGCAGCTACGGACGTGAAACTAATGAAAAACTGTTTTTT. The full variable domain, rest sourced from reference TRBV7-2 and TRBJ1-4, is GAGVSQSPSNKVTEKGKDVELRCDPISGHTALYWYRQSLGQGLEFLIYFQGNSAPDKSGLPSDRFSAERTGGSVSTLTIQRTQQEDSAVYLCASSYGRETNEKLFFGSGTQLSVL.

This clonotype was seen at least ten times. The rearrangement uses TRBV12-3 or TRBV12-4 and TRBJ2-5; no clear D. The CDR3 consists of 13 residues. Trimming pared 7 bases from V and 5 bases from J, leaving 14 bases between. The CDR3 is CASKDGSRETQYF. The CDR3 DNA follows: TGTGCCAGCAAGGACGGGTCAAGGGAGACCCAGTACTTC.

Here the CDR3 DNA reads TGTGCCAGCAGCCAAGATAACGGGTTCAATGAGCAGTTCTTC. It codes for CASSQDNGFNEQFF. This sequence joins TRBV3-1 and TRBJ2-1; the D is unclear. V gave up 0 bases and J gave up 6 bases, with 9 bases separating them. CDR1 is LGHDT and CDR2 is YNNKEL in the germline V gene (reference sequence). This CDR3 spans 14 amino acids.

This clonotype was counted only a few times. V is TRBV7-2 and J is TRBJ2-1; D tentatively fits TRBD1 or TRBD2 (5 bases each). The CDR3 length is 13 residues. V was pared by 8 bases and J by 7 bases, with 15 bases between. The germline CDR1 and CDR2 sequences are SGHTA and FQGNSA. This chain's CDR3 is CASRTGAPNEQFF. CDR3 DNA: TGTGCCAGCCGAACCGGGGCGCCGAATGAGCAGTTCTTC.

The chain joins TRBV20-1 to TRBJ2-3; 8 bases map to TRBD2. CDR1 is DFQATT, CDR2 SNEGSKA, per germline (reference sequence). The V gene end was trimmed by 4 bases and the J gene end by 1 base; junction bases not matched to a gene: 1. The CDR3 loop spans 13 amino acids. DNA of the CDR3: TGCAGTGCTATAGCGGGACGCACAGATACGCAGTATTTT. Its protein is CSAIAGRTDTQYF.

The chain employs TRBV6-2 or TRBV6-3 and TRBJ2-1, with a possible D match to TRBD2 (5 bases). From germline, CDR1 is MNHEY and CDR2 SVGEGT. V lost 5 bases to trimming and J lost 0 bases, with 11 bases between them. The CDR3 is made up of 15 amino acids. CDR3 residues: CASSAITSSYNEQFF. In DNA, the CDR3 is TGTGCCAGCAGTGCAATAACTAGCTCCTACAATGAGCAGTTCTTC.

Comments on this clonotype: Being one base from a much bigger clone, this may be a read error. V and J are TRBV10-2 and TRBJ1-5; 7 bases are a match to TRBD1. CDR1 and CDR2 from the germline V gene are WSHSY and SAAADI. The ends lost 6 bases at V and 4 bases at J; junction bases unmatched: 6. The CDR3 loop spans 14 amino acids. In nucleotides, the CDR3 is TGCGCCAGCAGGAGGGGGCGGGGGAATCAGCCCCAGCATTTT. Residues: CASRRGRGNQPQHF.

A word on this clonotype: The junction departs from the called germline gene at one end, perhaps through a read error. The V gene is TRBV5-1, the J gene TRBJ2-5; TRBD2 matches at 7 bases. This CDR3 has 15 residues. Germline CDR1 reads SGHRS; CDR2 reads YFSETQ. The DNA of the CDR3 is TGCGCCAGCAGCTTGGGTAGCGGGCTTCAAGAGACCCGGTACTTC. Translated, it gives CASSLGSGLQETRYF.